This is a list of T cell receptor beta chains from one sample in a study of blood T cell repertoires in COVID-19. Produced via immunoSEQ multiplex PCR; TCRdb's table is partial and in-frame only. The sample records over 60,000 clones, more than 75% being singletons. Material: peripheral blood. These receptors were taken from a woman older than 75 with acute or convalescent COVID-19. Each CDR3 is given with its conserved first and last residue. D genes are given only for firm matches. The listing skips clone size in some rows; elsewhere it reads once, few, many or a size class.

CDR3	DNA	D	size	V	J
CASSLGLLAGEEQFF	TGTGCCAGCAGCTTAGGGTTGTTAGCGGGAGAGGAGCAGTTCTTC	TRBD2	-	TRBV7-8	TRBJ2-1
CASSPPPGYNEQFF	TGTGCCAGCAGTCCCCCCCCCGGGTACAATGAGCAGTTCTTC	-	-	TRBV28	TRBJ2-1
CAWSVGGPTDTQYF	TGTGCCTGGAGTGTAGGGGGCCCCACAGATACGCAGTATTTT	TRBD1	-	TRBV30	TRBJ2-3
CASKVLGSEGAFF	TGTGCCAGCAAAGTTTTGGGGAGCGAGGGAGCTTTCTTT	-	-	TRBV12-3/TRBV12-4	TRBJ1-1
CASSELNSGHSYEQYF	TGTGCCAGCAGTGAACTCAATAGCGGGCACTCCTACGAGCAGTACTTC	TRBD2	-	TRBV6-1	TRBJ2-7
CASSLALNSYEQYF	TGTGCCAGTAGTCTAGCGTTAAACTCCTACGAGCAGTACTTC	-	-	TRBV19	TRBJ2-7
CASSLLQGTEAFF	TGTGCCAGCAGCTTGTTACAGGGAACTGAAGCTTTCTTT	-	once	TRBV7-3	TRBJ1-1
CASSNRASGRTYEQYF	TGTGCCAGCAGCAACCGGGCTAGCGGGAGGACCTACGAGCAGTACTTC	TRBD2	few	TRBV9	TRBJ2-7
CASSQDPHTGTEAFF	TGCGCCAGCAGCCAAGATCCCCACACAGGCACTGAAGCTTTCTTT	-	-	TRBV4-1	TRBJ1-1
CASSFSLAGVGEQFF	TGTGCCAGCAGTTTCTCGTTGGCAGGGGTTGGTGAGCAGTTCTTC	-	-	TRBV28	TRBJ2-1
CASSTNLAGAEQYF	TGTGCCAGCAGCACAAATTTAGCGGGAGCGGAGCAGTACTTC	TRBD2	-	TRBV27	TRBJ2-7
CATSVYRESGDNEQFF	TGTGCCACCAGTGTCTATCGGGAGAGCGGGGACAATGAGCAGTTCTTC	TRBD2	-	TRBV24-1	TRBJ2-1
CASIGRSTEAFF	TGTGCCAGCATTGGGAGGAGCACTGAAGCTTTCTTT	-	-	TRBV28	TRBJ1-1